These T cell receptor beta chains were read from a single sample in a study of cytomegalovirus exposure and HLA in healthy donors. Only in-frame clones appear in the TCRdb table, and some are missing; sequencing was by immunoSEQ multiplex PCR. The table records approximately 100,000 clones, around three quarters of them present only once. The sequencing input was PBMCs. The receptors shown here come from a boy younger than 18 in good health and CMV-seronegative. The CDR3 runs from the conserved cysteine through the conserved F or W. The D gene is left open where the match is weak. Rows give clone size only sometimes, using once, few, many, or a class for an expanded clone.

>12|once|TRBV19|TRBJ2-3|-
TGTGCCAGTAGTGAGGGGGCAGATACGCAGTATTTT
CASSEGADTQYF
>14|few|TRBV6-6|TRBJ2-7|-
TGTGCCAGCAGTTATTTACAGCTACCCTACGAGCAGTACTTC
CASSYLQLPYEQYF
>13|few|TRBV27|TRBJ1-5|-
TGTGCCAGCAGTTTAAACATCAATCAGCCCCAGCATTTT
CASSLNINQPQHF
>15|-|TRBV2|TRBJ1-5|-
TGTGCCAGCAGTCGGGTCCTACTTAGCAATCAGCCCCAGCATTTT
CASSRVLLSNQPQHF
>16|-|TRBV9|TRBJ2-3|-
TGTGCCAGCAGCGTAGGGGTGGGAGACATGCGGGATACGCAGTATTTT
CASSVGVGDMRDTQYF
>15|-|TRBV5-1|TRBJ1-1|TRBD1
TGCGCCAGCAGCTTCACCACAGGGGCGAACACTGAAGCTTTCTTT
CASSFTTGANTEAFF
>13|-|TRBV30|TRBJ2-7|-
TGTGCCAGAGGGGAGGGGGGGAACTACGAGCAGTACTTC
CARGEGGNYEQYF
>14|-|TRBV29-1|TRBJ2-7|-
TGCAGCGTTGAACGGAATAGCGGAGGGGCCGAGCAGTACTTC
CSVERNSGGAEQYF
>15|-|TRBV2|TRBJ2-7|-
TGTGCCAGCAGTGAGCGGGTGGTGGGGAATCGCGAGCAGTACTTC
CASSERVVGNREQYF
>15|few|TRBV4-2|TRBJ2-3|-
TGTGCCAGCAGCCATCCCAGGACTAGCACAGATACGCAGTATTTT
CASSHPRTSTDTQYF
>15|-|TRBV7-2|TRBJ2-1|-
TGTGCCAGCAGCCCCGTAGAGGGGGGGAGGAATGAGCAGTTCTTC
CASSPVEGGRNEQFF
>13|-|TRBV27|TRBJ1-2|-
TGTGCCAGCAGTTTAGAGGGTAACTATGGCTACACCTTC
CASSLEGNYGYTF
>16|-|TRBV13|TRBJ1-2|TRBD1
TGTGCCAGCAGCCACCGGAGGGGGCGAGCTAACTATGGCTACACCTTC
CASSHRRGRANYGYTF
>15|-|TRBV19|TRBJ1-6|TRBD1
TGTGCCAGTCGGAAGACAGGGATCTATAATTCACCCCTCCACTTT
CASRKTGIYNSPLHF
>15|few|TRBV7-3|TRBJ1-5|TRBD1
TGTGCCAGCAGCCGACAGGGAACCTACAATCAGCCCCAGCATTTT
CASSRQGTYNQPQHF
>13|-|TRBV30|TRBJ1-5|TRBD1
TGTGCCTGGAGCCGACAGGGAGAAGCGCCCCAGCATTTT
CAWSRQGEAPQHF
>14|-|TRBV10-2|TRBJ1-4|-
TGCGCCAGCAGTGGATTGCAGGGGACGGAAAAACTGTTTTTT
CASSGLQGTEKLFF
>13|few|TRBV30|TRBJ1-2|-
TGTGCCTCCTCCTACGATACTCTATATGGCTACACCTTC
CASSYDTLYGYTF
>16|-|TRBV5-1|TRBJ2-5|-
TGCGCCAGCAGCTTGTCTACACTAGCCGGTCAAGAGACCCAGTACTTC
CASSLSTLAGQETQYF
>14|-|TRBV7-9|TRBJ1-1|-
TGTGCCAGCAGCTTTTTGGGGGGGAACACTGAAGCTTTCTTT
CASSFLGGNTEAFF
>18|-|TRBV2|TRBJ1-2|-
TGTGCCAGCACCCTACCGGGTGGTGGGGGGATCCAGAAGTATGGCTACACCTTC
CASTLPGGGGIQKYGYTF
>15|few|TRBV6-5|TRBJ1-2|TRBD1
TGTGCCAGCACTAAGGGGCCGACAGGGTACTATGGCTACACCTTC
CASTKGPTGYYGYTF
>14|-|TRBV6-4|TRBJ1-5|-
TGTGCCAGCAGCCCCAGGGGATCGTCTCAGCCCCAGCATTTT
CASSPRGSSQPQHF
>17|medium-sized|TRBV5-1|TRBJ2-7|TRBD2
TGCGCCAGCAGCGGAGTCCCGGGACTAGCGGGAGGTTACGAGCAGTACTTC
CASSGVPGLAGGYEQYF
>15|-|TRBV19|TRBJ2-4|TRBD1
TGTGCCAGTAGTATGACAGGGGGCGCGAAAAACATTCAGTACTTC
CASSMTGGAKNIQYF
>15|-|TRBV7-7|TRBJ2-1|TRBD2
TGTGCTAGCAGCTTAGGAGCGGGATCCTACAATGAGCAGTTCTTC
CASSLGAGSYNEQFF
>12|-|TRBV29-1|TRBJ2-5|-
TGCAGCGTTGAGCTAGGGGTAGAGACCCAGTACTTC
CSVELGVETQYF
>16|-|TRBV6-4|TRBJ2-6|-
TGTGCCAGCAGTGAGGGTCAGGTCTCTGGGGCCAACGTCCTGACTTTC
CASSEGQVSGANVLTF
>15|-|TRBV5-6|TRBJ2-3|-
TGTGCCAGCAGCTTGGGGCGGGGCTTGGTTGATACGCAGTATTTT
CASSLGRGLVDTQYF
>15|-|TRBV27|TRBJ2-3|-
TGTGCCAGCAGTCCGAGACAAGTGAAACCGGATACGCAGTATTTT
CASSPRQVKPDTQYF
>15|-|TRBV6-5|TRBJ2-3|-
TGTGCCAGCAGTTACTTGGGGGGGCCTGGAGATACGCAGTATTTT
CASSYLGGPGDTQYF
>12|once|TRBV7-9|TRBJ1-1|-
TGTGCCAGCAGCTTCCCCCCTTCTGAAGCTTTCTTT
CASSFPPSEAFF
>16|-|TRBV2|TRBJ1-5|TRBD1
TGTGCCAGCAGTGAAGCTAGGACAGGAGACAATCAGCCCCAGCATTTT
CASSEARTGDNQPQHF
>16|-|TRBV5-4|TRBJ1-1|-
TGTGCCAGCAGCTTGGGGACAGCCCGACCGAACACTGAAGCTTTCTTT
CASSLGTARPNTEAFF
>14|-|TRBV19|TRBJ2-7|TRBD2
TGTGCCAGTAGTAACCGGGACTACACCTACGAGCAGTACTTC
CASSNRDYTYEQYF
>14|-|TRBV5-6|TRBJ2-3|-
TGTGCCAGCAGCCTTAGCCTGGCGACAGATACGCAGTATTTT
CASSLSLATDTQYF
>20|few|TRBV5-1|TRBJ2-3|TRBD2
TGCGCCAGCAGCTTGAACCACGCTCCGGGACTAGCGGGATCCACAGATACGCAGTATTTT
CASSLNHAPGLAGSTDTQYF
>16|-|TRBV30|TRBJ1-6|TRBD1
TGTGCCTGGACCAACAAGGACAGGGGATTGAATTCACCCCTCCACTTT
CAWTNKDRGLNSPLHF
>14|-|TRBV27|TRBJ1-2|TRBD1
TGTGCCAGCCGACCGACAGGGGGAGGCGATGGCTACACCTTC
CASRPTGGGDGYTF
>17|-|TRBV5-1|TRBJ2-1|TRBD2
TGCGCCAGCAGCTTCGGGACTAGCTGGCGCCTCTACAATGAGCAGTTCTTC
CASSFGTSWRLYNEQFF
>13|-|TRBV28|TRBJ2-3|-
TGTGCCAGCAGAGGGGTTAGCACAGATACGCAGTATTTT
CASRGVSTDTQYF
>14|-|TRBV28|TRBJ1-4|-
TGTGCCAGCAGTCTTGGAGGAGGGCTGGATAGACTGTTTTTT
CASSLGGGLDRLFF
>14|-|TRBV28|TRBJ1-2|-
TGTGCCAGCAGGTTAGAATTCGACAGCTATGGCTACACCTTC
CASRLEFDSYGYTF
>13|-|TRBV6-1|TRBJ1-1|-
TGTGCCAGCAGCATGACTACCCCCCCTGAAGCTTTCTTT
CASSMTTPPEAFF
>15|once|TRBV9|TRBJ1-2|TRBD1
TGTGCCAGCACCTACCAACGGACAGGGGCCTCTGGCTACACCTTC
CASTYQRTGASGYTF
>15|few|TRBV18|TRBJ1-2|TRBD1
TGTGCCAGCTCACCCCTGGGACAGCCTAACTATGGCTACACCTTC
CASSPLGQPNYGYTF
>14|-|TRBV19|TRBJ2-7|TRBD2
TGTGCCAGTAGTATACGGGGGAGGGCCTACGAGCAGTACTTC
CASSIRGRAYEQYF
>19|-|TRBV5-1|TRBJ2-7|TRBD2
TGCGCCAGCAGCTTGGGAGAGCCCGGACTAGCGGGCCCCTCCTACGAGCAGTACTTC
CASSLGEPGLAGPSYEQYF